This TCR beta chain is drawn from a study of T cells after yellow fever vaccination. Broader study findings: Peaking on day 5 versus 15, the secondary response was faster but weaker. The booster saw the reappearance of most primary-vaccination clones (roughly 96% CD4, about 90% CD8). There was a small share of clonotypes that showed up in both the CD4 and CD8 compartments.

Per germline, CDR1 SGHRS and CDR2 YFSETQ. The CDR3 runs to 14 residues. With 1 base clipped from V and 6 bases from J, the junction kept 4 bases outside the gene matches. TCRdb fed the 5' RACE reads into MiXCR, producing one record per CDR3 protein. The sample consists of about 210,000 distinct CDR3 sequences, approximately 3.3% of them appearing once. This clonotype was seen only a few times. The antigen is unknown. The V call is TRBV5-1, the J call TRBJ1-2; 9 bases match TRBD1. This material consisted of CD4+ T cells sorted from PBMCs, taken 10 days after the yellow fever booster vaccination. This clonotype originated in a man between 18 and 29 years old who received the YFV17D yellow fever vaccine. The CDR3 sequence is CASSLRQGEDGYTF. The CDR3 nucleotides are TGCGCCAGCAGCTTGCGACAGGGGGAGGATGGCTACACCTTC.